Sequencing of this T cell receptor (beta chain) was carried out in a study of post-analysis software for immune sequencing data (dated by TCRdb to the mid-2010s). With regard to the full study: Disease courses on record covered relapsing-remitting, secondary progressive and progressive-relapsing multiple sclerosis, though some patients had no subtype annotation. Patient repertoires were compared against around 10 previously published healthy control repertoires from donors aged roughly 6 to 28 years. A subset of samples was prepared in parallel using single-end sample barcoding, then pooled and co-amplified after Illumina adapter ligation. Findings and caveats that apply to the study as a whole: Significantly higher frequencies in patients than in controls were found for roughly 5 TRBV segments, including TRBV5-6, TRBV5-1 and TRBV20-1. When samples were clustered directly using the F measure, samples prepared in the same batch co-clustered strongly, which prompted a batch-effect correction. The control group was slightly older than the multiple sclerosis patient group. Normalized Chao1 diversity was significantly lower in multiple sclerosis patients than controls, suggesting substantial peripheral T-cell clonal expansion.

About this clonotype itself: Which antigen it targets is not known. No base quality values were provided; no much bigger clone lies one nucleotide off.

TCR beta repertoires were profiled from peripheral blood of some 13 young patients with multiple sclerosis to demonstrate the VDJtools post-analysis software. The multiple sclerosis patients were children and adolescents ranging in age from roughly 6 to 16 years. Receptor amplification or capture employed PCR. Data came from an Illumina HiSeq 2500. Unique molecular identifiers were incorporated into TCR beta cDNA libraries to reduce PCR and sequencing biases. Approximately 500,000 cDNA molecules were obtained for every 1 to 10 million input T cells, so each molecule roughly corresponded to one T cell. The patient libraries were prepared and sequenced using the same protocol as the earlier healthy control dataset. Samples belonging to the same batch were prepared together, multiplexed and sequenced on a shared HiSeq lane. The original pipeline was this. Raw barcoded reads were processed with MIGEC, discarding single-read molecular identifier groups before consensus assembly and CDR3 extraction. Clonotype tables were post-analysed with VDJtools, normalizing diversity by down-sampling all datasets to the smallest sample size. To correct batch-related cross-sample contamination, repertoire overlap clustering matched CDR3 amino acid sequences but not nucleotide sequences. TCRdb reprocessed the public reads (quality trimming at Q25 with fastp, clone calling with MiXCR) and kept in-frame beta chains. Rows merge per CDR3 protein into single entries with the most common DNA and genes. TCRdb, rather than the study authors, made the V and J calls. This sample is represented by fewer than 700,000 distinct CDR3 sequences; around 44% of them were singletons. Clones ranked in the top ten supply more than 1.5% of the sample.

The CDR3 runs 15 amino acids, cysteine and phenylalanine included. The only DNA kept is the CDR3, 45 bases in frame from the first base. The germline V gene specifies SGDLS as CDR1 and YYNGEE as CDR2. V trim: 2 bases; J trim: 3 bases; unmatched bases: 4. The source material was blood. The receptor was isolated from a girl under 18 with multiple sclerosis. The chain is encoded by TRBV9 joined to TRBJ2-1, with 8 bases in between that match TRBD2. CDR3 region: CASSVSGGLYNEQFF. The DNA sequence is given as TGTGCCAGCAGCGTCTCGGGGGGGCTCTACAATGAGCAGTTCTTC.